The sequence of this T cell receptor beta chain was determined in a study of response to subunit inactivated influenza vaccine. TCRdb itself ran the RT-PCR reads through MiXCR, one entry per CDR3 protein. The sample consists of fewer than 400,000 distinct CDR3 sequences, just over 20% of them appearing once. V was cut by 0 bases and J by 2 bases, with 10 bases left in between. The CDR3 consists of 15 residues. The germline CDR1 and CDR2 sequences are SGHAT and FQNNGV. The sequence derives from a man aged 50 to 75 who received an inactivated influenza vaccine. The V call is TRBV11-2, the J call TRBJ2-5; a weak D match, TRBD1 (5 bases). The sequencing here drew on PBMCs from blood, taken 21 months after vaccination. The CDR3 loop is CASSLDPGFQETQYF. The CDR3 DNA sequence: TGTGCCAGCAGCTTAGACCCAGGGTTTCAAGAGACCCAGTACTTC.